This T cell receptor (beta chain) derives from a study of blood T cell repertoires in COVID-19. The germline gives CDR1 SGHTS, CDR2 YDEGEE. The V gene lost 0 bases and the J gene lost 0 bases, with 16 bases spanning the gap. This CDR3 has 18 amino acids. This clone appeared a few times. Libraries were prepared by immunoSEQ multiplex PCR; TCRdb keeps only in-frame clonotypes and omits some of them. Among about 150,000 clones, 75% to 80% were seen once, and the ten largest hold approximately 15%. This sequence was found in a woman at least 80 years old with acute or convalescent COVID-19. The sequenced sample was peripheral blood. The genes are TRBV5-8 and TRBJ1-5; perhaps TRBD1 as D (5 bases). CDR3 sequence: CASSLAARRGFSNQPQHF. The CDR3 DNA reads TGTGCCAGCAGCTTGGCTGCCCGGAGGGGTTTTAGCAATCAGCCCCAGCATTTT.